Included here is one T cell receptor beta chain sequence, with context. Antigen: not known. This record belongs to a study of cytomegalovirus exposure and HLA in healthy donors. Overall study findings and caveats: It was reported that the classifier diagnosed cytomegalovirus status with high specificity and sensitivity in both the original and validation cohorts. Across donors, most TCRs were seen rarely, yet some public ones were widespread.

TCRdb keeps only in-frame clones here, not all; method: immunoSEQ multiplex PCR. Found here are approximately 220,000 clones, about 90% of them singletons; the top ten hold around 1.1%. Sequenced sample: PBMCs. The sequence derives from a young woman in good health and CMV-seronegative.

CDR3: CASSYGGDEKLFF. CDR3 nucleotides: TGTGCCAGCAGTTACGGGGGGGACGAAAAACTGTTTTTT. This chain connects TRBV6-5 to TRBJ1-4; a possible D gene is TRBD1 (5 bases). The CDR3 loop spans 13 amino acids. The V gene lost 2 bases and the J gene lost 8 bases, with 9 bases spanning the gap. Germline V gene data show CDR1 as MNHEY and CDR2 as SVGAGI.